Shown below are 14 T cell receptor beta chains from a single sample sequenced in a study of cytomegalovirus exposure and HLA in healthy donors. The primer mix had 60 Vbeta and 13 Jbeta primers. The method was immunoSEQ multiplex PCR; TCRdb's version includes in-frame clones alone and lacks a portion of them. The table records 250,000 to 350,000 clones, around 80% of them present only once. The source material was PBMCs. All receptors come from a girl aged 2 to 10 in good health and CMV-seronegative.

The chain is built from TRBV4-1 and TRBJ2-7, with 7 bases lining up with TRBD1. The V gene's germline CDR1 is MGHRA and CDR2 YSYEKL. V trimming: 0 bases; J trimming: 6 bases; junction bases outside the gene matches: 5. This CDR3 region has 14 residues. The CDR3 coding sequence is TGCGCCAGCAGCCAAGAGTACGACAGGGTCGAGCAGTACTTC. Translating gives CASSQEYDRVEQYF.

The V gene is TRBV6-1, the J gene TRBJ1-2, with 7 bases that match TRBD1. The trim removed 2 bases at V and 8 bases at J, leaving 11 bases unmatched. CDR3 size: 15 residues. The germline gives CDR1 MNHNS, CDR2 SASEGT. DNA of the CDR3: TGTGCCAGCAGTGAACTTTGGGACAGAAGTGAAGGCTACACCTTC. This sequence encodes CASSELWDRSEGYTF.

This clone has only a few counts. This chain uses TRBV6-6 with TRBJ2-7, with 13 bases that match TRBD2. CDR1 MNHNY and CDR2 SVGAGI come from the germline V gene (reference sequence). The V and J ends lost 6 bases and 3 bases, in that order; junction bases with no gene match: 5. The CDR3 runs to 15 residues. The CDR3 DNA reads TGTGCCAGCAGCCTTAGACTAGCGGGGGGCTACGAGCAGTACTTC. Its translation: CASSLRLAGGYEQYF.

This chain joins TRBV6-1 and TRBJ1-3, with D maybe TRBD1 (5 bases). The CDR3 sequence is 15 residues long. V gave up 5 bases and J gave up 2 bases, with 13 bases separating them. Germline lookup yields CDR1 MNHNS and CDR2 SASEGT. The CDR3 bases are TGTGCCAGCAGTCCACTCCAGGGAACTGGAAACACCATATATTTT. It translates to CASSPLQGTGNTIYF.

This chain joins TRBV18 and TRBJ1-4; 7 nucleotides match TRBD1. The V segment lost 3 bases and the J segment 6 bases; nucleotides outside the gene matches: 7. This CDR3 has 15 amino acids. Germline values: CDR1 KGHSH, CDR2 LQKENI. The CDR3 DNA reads TGTGCCAGCTCACCCCGACAGGGAATGGATGAAAAACTGTTTTTT. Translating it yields CASSPRQGMDEKLFF.

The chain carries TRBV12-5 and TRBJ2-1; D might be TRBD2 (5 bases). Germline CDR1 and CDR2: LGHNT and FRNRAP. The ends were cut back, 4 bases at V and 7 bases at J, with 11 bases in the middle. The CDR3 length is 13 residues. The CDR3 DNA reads TGTGCTAGTGGTTCGGAGAGAGGGAATGAGCAGTTCTTC. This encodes CASGSERGNEQFF.

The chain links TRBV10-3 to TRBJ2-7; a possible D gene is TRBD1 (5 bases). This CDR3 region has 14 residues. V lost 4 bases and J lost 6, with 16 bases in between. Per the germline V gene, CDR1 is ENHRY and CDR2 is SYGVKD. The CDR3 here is CAISGRLQVREQYF. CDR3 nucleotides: TGTGCCATCAGTGGCAGGCTACAGGTTCGCGAGCAGTACTTC.

The CDR3 DNA follows: TGTGCCAGCAGATCAAGGGCGGGGGGGCTACAGGGGACAGATACGCAGTATTTT. It specifies CASRSRAGGLQGTDTQYF. The chain combines TRBV5-5 with TRBJ2-3, with 9 bases identical to TRBD2. The CDR3 covers 18 residues. Germline V gene sequence: CDR1 SGHKS, CDR2 YYEKEE (reference sequence). The J segment lost 3 bases and the V segment lost 5 bases, leaving 16 bases of the junction unmatched.

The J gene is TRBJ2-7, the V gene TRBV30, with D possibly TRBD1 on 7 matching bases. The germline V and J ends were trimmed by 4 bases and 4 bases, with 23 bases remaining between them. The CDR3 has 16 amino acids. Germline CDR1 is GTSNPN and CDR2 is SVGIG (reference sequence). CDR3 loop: CAWTGDRPPSSYEQYF. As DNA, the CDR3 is TGTGCCTGGACGGGGGACAGACCTCCTTCTAGTTACGAGCAGTACTTC.

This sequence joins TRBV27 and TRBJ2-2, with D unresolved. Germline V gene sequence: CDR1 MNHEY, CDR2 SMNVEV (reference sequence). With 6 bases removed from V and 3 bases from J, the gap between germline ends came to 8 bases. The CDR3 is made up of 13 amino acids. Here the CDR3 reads CASRQTYTGELFF. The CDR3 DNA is TGTGCCAGCAGGCAGACTTACACCGGGGAGCTGTTTTTT.

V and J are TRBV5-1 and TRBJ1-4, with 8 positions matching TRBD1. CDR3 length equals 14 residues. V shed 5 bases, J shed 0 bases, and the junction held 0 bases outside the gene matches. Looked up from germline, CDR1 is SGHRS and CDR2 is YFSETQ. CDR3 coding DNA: TGCGCCAGCAGGACAGGGGCAACTAATGAAAAACTGTTTTTT. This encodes CASRTGATNEKLFF.

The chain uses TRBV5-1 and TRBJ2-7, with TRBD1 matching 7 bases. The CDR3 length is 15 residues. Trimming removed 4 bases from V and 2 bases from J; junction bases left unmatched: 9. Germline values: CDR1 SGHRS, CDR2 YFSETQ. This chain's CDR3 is CASSPQTGSTYEQYF. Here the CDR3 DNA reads TGCGCCAGCAGCCCACAGACAGGGTCTACCTACGAGCAGTACTTC.

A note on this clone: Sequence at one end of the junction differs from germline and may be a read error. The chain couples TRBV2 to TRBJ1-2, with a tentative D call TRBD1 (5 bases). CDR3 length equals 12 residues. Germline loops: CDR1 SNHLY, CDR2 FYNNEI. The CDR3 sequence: CATSGHSYGYTF. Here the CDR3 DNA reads TGTGCCACCAGTGGACACAGCTATGGCTACACCTTC.

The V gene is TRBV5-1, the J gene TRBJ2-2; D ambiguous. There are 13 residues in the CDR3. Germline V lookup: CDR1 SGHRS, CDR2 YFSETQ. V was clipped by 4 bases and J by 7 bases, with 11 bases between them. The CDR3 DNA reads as TGCGCCAGCAGCCTAGGAGAAAGCGGGGAGCTGTTTTTT. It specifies CASSLGESGELFF.